This entry lists 2 T cell receptor beta chains sequenced from one sample in a study of blood T cell repertoires in COVID-19. TCRdb's table, derived via immunoSEQ multiplex PCR, lists solely in-frame clones and lacks some. The sample yields tens of thousands of clones, approximately 87% seen once. Sequencing input: peripheral blood. Source of these receptors: a woman aged 70-85 years with acute or convalescent COVID-19.

The chain joins TRBV28 to TRBJ1-1; D call uncertain. In germline, CDR1 is MDHEN, CDR2 SYDVKM. The V and J ends lost 10 bases and 5 bases respectively, with 14 bases between them. The CDR3 contains 12 residues. The CDR3 region has the DNA TGTGCCACCTCGATGGAGGTTACTGAAGCTTTCTTT. It encodes CATSMEVTEAFF. The variable domain in full, completed from reference TRBV28 and TRBJ1-1, reads DVKVTQSSRYLVKRTGEKVFLECVQDMDHENMFWYRQDPGLGLRLIYFSYDVKMKEKGDIPEGYSVSREKKERFSLILESASTNQTSMYLCATSMEVTEAFFGQGTRLTVV.

The chain combines TRBV6-2 or TRBV6-3 with TRBJ2-1; 9 bases are a match to TRBD2. With 5 bases clipped from V and 7 bases from J, the junction kept 6 bases outside the gene matches. CDR1 and CDR2 (germline): MNHEY, SVGEGT. The CDR3 has 14 residues. CDR3 residues: CASSVGLAINEQFF. The CDR3 nucleotides are TGTGCCAGCAGTGTGGGACTAGCTATAAATGAGCAGTTCTTC.